This T cell receptor (beta chain) was documented in a study of T cells in Graves' hyperthyroidism and ophthalmopathy (dated by TCRdb to about 2019). For the study in its entirety: Peripheral blood samples were taken at initial diagnosis, before any treatment was given. TCR V-J signatures able to tell the groups apart were searched for in a discovery cohort of about a hundred patients, of whom about 40 had Graves' ophthalmopathy and about 60 had stable Graves' hyperthyroidism. Whether ophthalmopathy could be predicted prospectively was tested in an independent validation cohort made up of some 20 hyperthyroidism patients plus 17 patients who later progressed to ophthalmopathy. The 95 to 100 discovery patients were randomly divided into training and test sets at a 7:3 ratio. The study also compared thyroid tissue and blood T-cell repertoires from about six Graves' hyperthyroidism patients. Once sampling was done, hyperthyroidism patients were given methimazole at a starting dose of 30 mg daily, whereas ophthalmopathy patients were given high-dose intravenous methylprednisolone. The paper reports TCR Vbeta CDR3 sequencing of over 130 peripheral blood samples: over 40 ophthalmopathy, some 80 hyperthyroidism and approximately 17 progressor patients.

Ophthalmopathy patients had moderately to severely active disease, with a Clinical Activity Score of 3 or more, a NOSPECS grade of 4 or more, and a disease duration of less than 3 months. Exclusion was applied to patients with uncontrolled infections, other autoimmune diseases, pregnancy or lactation. Diagnoses were based on clinical symptoms, serum thyroxine and TRAb, thyroid ultrasound and orbital computed tomography. Ficoll-Paque density gradient centrifugation was used to isolate PBMCs from 8.5 to 10 ml of fresh peripheral blood. Total RNA was extracted with Trizol reagent, and quality was checked on an Agilent 2100 Bioanalyzer. A word on this clonotype: Its antigen is currently not known. No base quality values were provided; no much bigger clone lies one nucleotide off.

From the germline V gene (reference sequence), CDR1 is LGHDT and CDR2 is YNNKEL. Trimming takes 2 bases from V and 8 bases from J, and the germline ends sit 10 bases apart. CDR3 length: 13 amino acids, cysteine to phenylalanine. Only the CDR3 DNA stays, 39 bases, in frame from base 1. The TCR beta CDR3 regions were amplified from RNA transcripts. For the first round of RT-PCR on the TCR CDR3, the HTBI primer set was used together with the Qiagen OneStep RT-PCR kit. Libraries were constructed in a second round of multiplex PCR, after which size selection and purification were performed. Sequencing of the libraries was done on an Illumina HiSeq2000 using paired-end 100 bp reads. On the authors' methods: SOAPnuke was used to process the raw data, with reads discarded if the reads contained adapters or uncalled bases, had a mean Phred below 15, or lacked an exact constant-primer or identifier match. COPE v1.2.5 was used to merge the high-quality paired reads, and each unique nucleotide sequence was defined as a clonotype. MiTCR v1.1 was used to align clonotypes to the IMGT TRBV, TRBD and TRBJ reference segments. The analysis was restricted to V-J combinations with a frequency above 0.0001, which together covered roughly 99% of the repertoires. The TCS score was defined as F50 (clonal expansion) divided by E x V (chaos), with BLOSUM62-based TCRdist calculated between CDR3 peptides within each V-J. Welch's t-statistics and random forest reduced roughly 530 V-J features to 10 to 15, which were used in a naive Bayes classifier (R e1071). TCRdb applied fastp at Q25 and MiXCR to the public reads, then kept only in-frame beta chains. Every CDR3 protein is listed once, alongside the most common genes and DNA of its rows. Clone size and V and J calls follow TCRdb, not the original study. Present in this sample are 350,000 to 400,000 distinct CDR3 sequences, less than 20% of which were seen just once. The ten largest clonotypes hold 40% of the sample.

General study outcomes and caveats: Most expanded thyroid clonotypes (frequency above 0.001) were also detected in blood, suggesting blood repertoires may reflect thyroid immune responses. No statistical method was used to set the sample size in advance, and investigators knew the group allocation. In validation, the model predicted progression to ophthalmopathy with over 60% sensitivity and approximately 78% specificity, a median of approximately 6.5 months before onset. Ophthalmopathy was separated from stable hyperthyroidism by a 13 V-J signature model, with approximately 89% sensitivity and roughly 84% specificity obtained in cross-validation and 80%/75% obtained in testing.

The rearrangement joined TRBV3-1 to TRBJ2-1, and the D gene may be TRBD2, 6 bases matching. The specimen sequenced was blood. The receptor was isolated from a man between 18 and 29 years old with Graves' ophthalmopathy. The CDR3 corresponds to CASSQSEGYEQFF. In nucleotides, the sequence is TGTGCCAGCAGCCAATCGGAGGGGTATGAGCAGTTCTTC.